This record concerns one TCR beta chain sequence. Its antigen remains undetermined. Base-call qualities are not available, and no considerably larger clone is one nucleotide away. The donors belonged to the validation cohort of 90 to 150 subjects, which was separate from the approximately 700-subject first cohort. These data are taken from a study of cytomegalovirus exposure and HLA in healthy donors (dated by TCRdb to 2015 to 2018). Background on the whole study: According to a later analysis, one platform produced both the roughly 110 validation repertoires and the 550 to 800 repertoires of the first cohort. The study was designed to test whether signatures of past pathogen exposure could be identified by cataloging public T cell receptors. A separate validation cohort of roughly 110 different subjects was used in addition to the approximately 700-subject first cohort. To predict cytomegalovirus infection status, the study brought together high-throughput TCR immunosequencing, statistical association of individual TCRs with disease status, and machine learning.

Library generation was performed with the immunoSEQ multiplex PCR assay. The authors' analysis ran thus. A statistical classification framework was built for diagnosing cytomegalovirus status from the catalog of TCR beta chain sequences. TCRdb took over this immuneACCESS table, retaining in-frame rearrangements with V and J assigned. Such tables are incomplete; in checked studies, under half of the missing clones stem from an unresolved V gene, and the remainder is unexplained. That table gives V, J and clone size, and the DNA gave D and trimming. The sample yields around 54,000 clones; about 92% were counted once. Clones ranked in the top ten supply 7.5% to 9.5% of the sample. What the authors observed across the whole study: The study gave a list of some 150 TCR beta chains associated with cytomegalovirus. Across donors, most TCR sequences were observed very rarely, whereas some public TCRs were present in many individuals. Subsequent analysis determined that TCRs grouped into clusters in the first cohort also showed a tendency toward co-occurrence across the 130 or so validation repertoires, and roughly 95% of cluster scores exceeded 0. The classifier was reported to diagnose cytomegalovirus status with high specificity and sensitivity in both the original and validation cohorts. The validation cohort had no HLA typing available for a later analysis, so co-occurrence within that cohort was assessed over all 110 or so repertoires. The authors suggested that the approach could potentially be generalized to other disease states and immunological phenotypes. In vitro tests confirmed that a few of the cytomegalovirus-associated TCR beta chains recognize cytomegalovirus antigens.

The sample comprised PBMCs. The TCR originated in a young woman in good health and CMV-seropositive.

This receptor carries the CDR3 CASSLERGATGELFF. The nucleotide sequence reads as follows: TGTGCCAGCAGCTTAGAGCGGGGGGCCACCGGGGAGCTGTTTTTT. The chain uses TRBV7-9 and TRBJ2-2, with 9 bases aligning to TRBD2. Spanning cysteine to phenylalanine, the CDR3 consists of 15 amino acids. This entry keeps only the CDR3 DNA: 45 bases, framed from base 1. CDR1 is given as SEHNR and CDR2 as FQNEAQ, both from the germline V gene (reference sequence). From V the trimming removes 1 base and from J it removes 4 bases, while the gene matches leave 1 base of the junction unaccounted for. With the rest looked up from the reference TRBV7-9 and TRBJ2-2 genes rather than sequenced, the full variable domain is DTGVSQNPRHKITKRGQNVTFRCDPISEHNRLYWYRQTLGQGPEFLTYFQNEAQLEKSRLLSDRFSAERPKGSFSTLEIQRTEQGDSAMYLCASSLERGATGELFFGEGSRLTVL.